This TCR beta chain comes out of a study of blood T cell repertoires in COVID-19. For the study at large: Sample material is recorded as cDNA or gDNA derived from T cells, B-cell-depleted T cells, or PBMCs.

This clone was counted a few times. V lost 6 bases and J lost 4, with 13 bases in between. CDR3 length: 14 residues. Germline CDR1 reads SGHNT; CDR2 reads YENEEA. This table comes from immunoSEQ multiplex PCR, and its TCRdb copy is limited to in-frame clones, with some not included. The table shows roughly 230,000 clones, with 65% to 85% occurring only once. Participants were aged about 18 to 100 years from about 25 US areas. Participant-given clinical history determined each cohort assignment. In Cohort 3, a recovered donor had either two negative PCRs, clearance, or symptom resolution. The sample consisted of PBMCs or T cells enriched from blood (not recorded which). The chain is built from TRBV11-3 and TRBJ2-1; a weak D match, TRBD2 (6 bases). This receptor was taken from a woman aged 55-75 years who had recovered from COVID-19. For the CDR3, the DNA is TGTGCCAGCAGTCGGACGGGAGTGTACAATGAGCAGTTCTTC. Translating it yields CASSRTGVYNEQFF.